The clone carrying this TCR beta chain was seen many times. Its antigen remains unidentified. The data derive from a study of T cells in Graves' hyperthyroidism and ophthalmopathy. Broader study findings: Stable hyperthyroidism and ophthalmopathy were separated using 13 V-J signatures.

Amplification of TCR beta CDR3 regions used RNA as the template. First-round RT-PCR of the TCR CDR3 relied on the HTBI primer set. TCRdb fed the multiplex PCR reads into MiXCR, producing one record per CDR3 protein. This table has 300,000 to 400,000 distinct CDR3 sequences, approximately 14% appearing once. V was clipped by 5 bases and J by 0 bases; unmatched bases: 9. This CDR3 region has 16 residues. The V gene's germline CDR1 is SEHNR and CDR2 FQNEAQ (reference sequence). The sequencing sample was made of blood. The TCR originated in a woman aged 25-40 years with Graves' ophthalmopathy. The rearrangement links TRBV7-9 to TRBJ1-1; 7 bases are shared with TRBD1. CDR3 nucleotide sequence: TGTGCCAGCAGCCCTCCCACAGGGGCCATGAACACTGAAGCTTTCTTT. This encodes CASSPPTGAMNTEAFF.